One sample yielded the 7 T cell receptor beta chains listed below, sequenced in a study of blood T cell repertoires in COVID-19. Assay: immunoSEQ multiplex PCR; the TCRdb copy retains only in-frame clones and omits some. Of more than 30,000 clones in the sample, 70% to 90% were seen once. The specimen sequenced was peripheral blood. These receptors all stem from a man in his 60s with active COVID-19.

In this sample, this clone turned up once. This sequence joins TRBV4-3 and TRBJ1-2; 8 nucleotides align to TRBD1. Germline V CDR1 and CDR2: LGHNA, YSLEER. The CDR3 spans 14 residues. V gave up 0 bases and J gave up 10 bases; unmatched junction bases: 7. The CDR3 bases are TGCGCCAGCAGCCAAGAAACAGGGGGTAGGGACTACACCTTC. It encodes CASSQETGGRDYTF.

The CDR3 DNA sequence: TGTGCCAGCGGCACAAGCTATGCAGGGGAGTTCTTC. This codes for CASGTSYAGEFF. V is TRBV7-9 and J is TRBJ2-1, with TRBD1 as a possible D gene (6 bases). The CDR3 runs to 12 residues. Trimming left V 8 bases short and J 14 bases short, with 19 bases between. Germline values: CDR1 SEHNR, CDR2 FQNEAQ (reference sequence).

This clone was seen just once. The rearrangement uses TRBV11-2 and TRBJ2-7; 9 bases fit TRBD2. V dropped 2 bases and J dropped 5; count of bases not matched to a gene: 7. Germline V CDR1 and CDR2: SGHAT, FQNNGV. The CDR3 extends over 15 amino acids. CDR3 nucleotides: TGTGCCAGCAGCTTAAATAGCGGGAGCTACAACGAGCAGTACTTC. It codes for CASSLNSGSYNEQYF.

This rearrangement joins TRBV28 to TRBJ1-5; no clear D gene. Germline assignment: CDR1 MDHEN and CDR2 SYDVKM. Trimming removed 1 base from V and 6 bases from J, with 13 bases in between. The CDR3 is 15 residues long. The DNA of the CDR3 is TGTGCCAGCAGTTTATCCCAGAGAGGGTCTCAGCCCCAGCATTTT. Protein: CASSLSQRGSQPQHF.

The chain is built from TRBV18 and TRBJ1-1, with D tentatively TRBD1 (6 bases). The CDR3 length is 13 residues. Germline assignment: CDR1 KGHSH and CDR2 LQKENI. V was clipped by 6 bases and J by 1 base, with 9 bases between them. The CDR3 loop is CASSGTQNTEAFF. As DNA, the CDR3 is TGTGCCAGCTCGGGGACACAGAACACTGAAGCTTTCTTT.

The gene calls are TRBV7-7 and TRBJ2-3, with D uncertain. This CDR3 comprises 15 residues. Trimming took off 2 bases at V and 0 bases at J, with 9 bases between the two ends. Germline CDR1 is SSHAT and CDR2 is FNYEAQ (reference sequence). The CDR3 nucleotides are TGTGCCAGCAGCTTAAACAGCTTTAGCACAGATACGCAGTATTTT. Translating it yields CASSLNSFSTDTQYF. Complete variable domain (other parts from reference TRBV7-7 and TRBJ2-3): GAGVSQSPRYKVTKRGQDVTLRCDPISSHATLYWYQQALGQGPEFLTYFNYEAQPDKSGLPSDRFSAERPEGSISTLTIQRTEQRDSAMYRCASSLNSFSTDTQYFGPGTRLTVL.

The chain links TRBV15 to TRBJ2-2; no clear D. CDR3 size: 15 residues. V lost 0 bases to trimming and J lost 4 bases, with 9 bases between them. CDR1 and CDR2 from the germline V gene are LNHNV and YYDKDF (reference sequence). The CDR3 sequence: CATSRESFFTGELFF. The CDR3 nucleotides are TGTGCCACCAGCAGAGAGTCTTTTTTCACCGGGGAGCTGTTTTTT.